This T cell receptor (beta chain) derives from a study of graft-versus-host responses after intestinal transplantation. Study at large: Multivisceral, liver-intestinal, or isolated intestinal grafts went to recipients. Tacrolimus and steroids were given for 2 to 4 years to all recipients after anti-thymocyte globulin induction.

Using immunoSEQ multiplex PCR, the repertoire was profiled, and TCRdb retains in-frame clones only, with some absent. The sample lists approximately 33,000 clones, roughly 80% occurring once. The V segment lost 10 bases and the J segment 4 bases; nucleotides outside the gene matches: 4. CDR3 length: 13 amino acids. The germline CDR1 and CDR2 sequences are SEHNR and FQNEAQ (reference sequence). Study outcomes and limitations: Recipient marrow harbored GvH clones, some of which surfaced first in ileum or blood. Allografts of patients with graft-donor T cell macrochimerism showed high graft-versus-host to host-versus-graft clone ratios.

For this clone: What it binds is unknown.

This TCR was recovered from a human donor who received an intestinal transplant. The chain is built from TRBV7-9 and TRBJ1-1; 12 bases are shared with TRBD1. The source material was unstimulated CD8+ T cells sorted from spleen or lymph node cells, sampled before intestinal transplant. In DNA form, the CDR3 reads TGTGCCACGGGACAGGGGGCGAGCACTGAAGCTTTCTTT. It is translated as CATGQGASTEAFF.